This is a list of T cell receptor beta chains from one sample in a study of read filtering for tumor transcriptome and immune sequencing. One entry per CDR3 protein, called by TCRdb with MiXCR from the reads. The sample has around 23,000 distinct CDR3 sequences, under 25% seen once; the top ten hold more than 45%. Sequenced sample: a population of CD138-negative cells sorted from bone marrow. The receptor set was obtained from a donor at least 40 years old with multiple myeloma. The CDR3 runs from the conserved cysteine through the conserved F or W. Fields, in order: CDR3 DNA, CDR3 protein, D gene, clone size, V gene, J gene. The D gene is left open where the match is weak. A row's size may be missing; if present it is once, few, many or a size class.

DNA: TGCAGTGCTAGCCTCGGCGGAGCAGGGGGGGAGACCCAGTACTTC
CDR3: CSASLGGAGGETQYF
D: NA
size: many
V: TRBV20-1
J: TRBJ2-5

DNA: TGTGCCAGCACTAGGGGGAATGAGCAGTTCTTC
CDR3: CASTRGNEQFF
D: NA
size: many
V: TRBV2
J: TRBJ2-1

DNA: TGTGCCAGCAGCCCGGGACAGGGGAATAAGAACACTGAAGCTTTCTTT
CDR3: CASSPGQGNKNTEAFF
D: TRBD1
size: many
V: TRBV3-1
J: TRBJ1-1

DNA: TGTGCCAGCAGCGCACAGGGAGTCACCGGGGAGCTGTTTTTT
CDR3: CASSAQGVTGELFF
D: NA
size: many
V: TRBV7-3
J: TRBJ2-2

DNA: TGTGCCAGCAGCTCGATGACGGGACACACTGAAGCTTTCTTT
CDR3: CASSSMTGHTEAFF
D: NA
size: many
V: TRBV5-5
J: TRBJ1-1

DNA: TGCAGTGCTAGAGATGAGGGATGGAATGAGCAGTTCTTC
CDR3: CSARDEGWNEQFF
D: NA
size: NA
V: TRBV20-1
J: TRBJ2-1

DNA: TGCAGTGCCAGGCAGGGTGGCTATACAGATACGCAGTATTTT
CDR3: CSARQGGYTDTQYF
D: NA
size: many
V: TRBV20-1
J: TRBJ2-3

DNA: TGTGCCAGCAGCTCAGCGCGGGGAGGGCGAGAGACCCAGTACTTC
CDR3: CASSSARGGRETQYF
D: TRBD2
size: many
V: TRBV11-2
J: TRBJ2-5

DNA: TGCGCCAGCAGCTCGGACACCACCGGGGAGCTGTTTTTT
CDR3: CASSSDTTGELFF
D: NA
size: few
V: TRBV5-1
J: TRBJ2-2

DNA: TGTGCCAGCAGCCCCCGACAGCTGCTCTCTGGAAACACCATATATTTT
CDR3: CASSPRQLLSGNTIYF
D: NA
size: NA
V: TRBV12-3/TRBV12-4
J: TRBJ1-3

DNA: TGTGCCAGCAGACCCCCGGGACTGGAGGGCAGTGAGCAGTCCTTC
CDR3: CASRPPGLEGSEQSF
D: NA
size: NA
V: TRBV7-2
J: TRBJ2-1

DNA: TGTGCCAGTAGTATAGCCAGAGACCAGAATGAAAAACTGTTTTTT
CDR3: CASSIARDQNEKLFF
D: NA
size: few
V: TRBV19
J: TRBJ1-4

DNA: TGTGCCAGCAGCTCCACGACTAGCGGGGTATCTGGTACGCAGTATTTT
CDR3: CASSSTTSGVSGTQYF
D: TRBD2
size: many
V: TRBV5-5
J: TRBJ2-3

DNA: TGTGCCAGCAGTGAGACCTTCTTCGGCACTGAAGCTTTCTTT
CDR3: CASSETFFGTEAFF
D: NA
size: few
V: TRBV6-1
J: TRBJ1-1

DNA: TGTGCCAGCTCACCGGGCAGGAGCAATCAGCCCCAGCATTTT
CDR3: CASSPGRSNQPQHF
D: NA
size: many
V: TRBV18
J: TRBJ1-5

DNA: TGTGCCAGCAGCGTAGCTGCACCGGGACAGGATTACAATGAGCAGTTCTTC
CDR3: CASSVAAPGQDYNEQFF
D: TRBD1
size: many
V: TRBV9
J: TRBJ2-1

DNA: TGCAGTGCTAGAGATCTGGCTAGCGGGGGGCGGAAGGCGACAGATACGCAGTATTTT
CDR3: CSARDLASGGRKATDTQYF
D: TRBD2
size: many
V: TRBV20-1
J: TRBJ2-3

DNA: TGTGCCAGCACCTCCGCCCGGAGCTCCTATAATTCACCCCTCCACTTT
CDR3: CASTSARSSYNSPLHF
D: NA
size: many
V: TRBV3-1
J: TRBJ1-6

DNA: TGTGCCAGCAGCCCCGGACTAGCGGGGGACAATGAGCAGTTCTTC
CDR3: CASSPGLAGDNEQFF
D: TRBD2
size: many
V: TRBV11-3
J: TRBJ2-1

DNA: TGTGCCAGCAGTTTAAGTGGAGGGGTAGGCAGCACAGATACGCAGTATTTT
CDR3: CASSLSGGVGSTDTQYF
D: NA
size: NA
V: TRBV28
J: TRBJ2-3

DNA: TGTGCCACAACAGGTTCAGCGCCCACAGATACGCAGTATTTT
CDR3: CATTGSAPTDTQYF
D: NA
size: NA
V: TRBV24-1
J: TRBJ2-3

DNA: TGTGCCAGCAGCTTAGGTCATAGGGTCGGAGAGACCCAGTACTTC
CDR3: CASSLGHRVGETQYF
D: NA
size: NA
V: TRBV7-2
J: TRBJ2-5

DNA: TGTGCCAGCAGTTACTCGCATAGCGACTCCTACGAGCAGTACTTC
CDR3: CASSYSHSDSYEQYF
D: NA
size: many
V: TRBV6-5
J: TRBJ2-7

DNA: TGCAGTGCCCCATGGGGCAGGGGGCATCGACAGCCCCAGCATTTT
CDR3: CSAPWGRGHRQPQHF
D: TRBD1
size: many
V: TRBV20-1
J: TRBJ1-5

DNA: TGTGCCAGCAGCGTATCTGGGGGGACCTACGAGCAGTACTTC
CDR3: CASSVSGGTYEQYF
D: NA
size: many
V: TRBV9
J: TRBJ2-7

DNA: TGTGCCAGTAGGGAGGGACCTCCGAGCAATCAGCCCCAGCATTTT
CDR3: CASREGPPSNQPQHF
D: NA
size: NA
V: TRBV19
J: TRBJ1-5

DNA: TGTGGCAGCAGCAACGGACAGGGTGGTTTGGTTACAGATACGCAGTATTTT
CDR3: CGSSNGQGGLVTDTQYF
D: TRBD1
size: few
V: TRBV11-2
J: TRBJ2-3

DNA: TGTGCCAGCAGTGAGTCCGGACAGAGGGGTTCACCCCTCCACTTT
CDR3: CASSESGQRGSPLHF
D: NA
size: many
V: TRBV2
J: TRBJ1-6

DNA: TGTGCCAGTAGTCCCCGGACAGGGATGCAAGAGACCCAGTACTTC
CDR3: CASSPRTGMQETQYF
D: TRBD1
size: few
V: TRBV19
J: TRBJ2-5

DNA: TGTGCTAGTGGTTTGGGGGGTTCAAACAATGAGCAGTTCTTC
CDR3: CASGLGGSNNEQFF
D: NA
size: few
V: TRBV12-5
J: TRBJ2-1

DNA: TGTGCCAGCGCGGGGCTCATGGGGGAGACCCAGTACTTC
CDR3: CASAGLMGETQYF
D: NA
size: NA
V: TRBV7-2
J: TRBJ2-5

DNA: TGTGCCACCAAGGTCGGGCCCCAGGCTGCAGATACGCAGTATTTT
CDR3: CATKVGPQAADTQYF
D: NA
size: few
V: TRBV19
J: TRBJ2-3

DNA: TGTGCCAGCAGCTGGGACAGTAATTCACCCCTCCACTTT
CDR3: CASSWDSNSPLHF
D: TRBD1
size: medium-sized
V: TRBV6-5
J: TRBJ1-6

DNA: TGTGCCAGCGGAGCAGGGGGCATCGATGGGGCCAACGTCCTGACTTTC
CDR3: CASGAGGIDGANVLTF
D: TRBD1
size: many
V: TRBV27
J: TRBJ2-6

DNA: TGTGCCAGCAGCCCAGGGTGGGGGGACAATCAGCCCCAGCATTTT
CDR3: CASSPGWGDNQPQHF
D: NA
size: NA
V: TRBV7-2
J: TRBJ1-5

DNA: TGTGCCAGCAGTGTAGCACAGGTCGCAGATACGCAGTATTTT
CDR3: CASSVAQVADTQYF
D: NA
size: few
V: TRBV6-1
J: TRBJ2-3

DNA: TGTGCTAGCAGCCCCTCGGGCTACCCAGGGGAGACCCAGTACTTC
CDR3: CASSPSGYPGETQYF
D: NA
size: many
V: TRBV7-7
J: TRBJ2-5

DNA: TGCAGTGCTGGGGATGGAGCGGGCACAGATACGCAGTATTTT
CDR3: CSAGDGAGTDTQYF
D: NA
size: many
V: TRBV20-1
J: TRBJ2-3

DNA: TGTGTCAGTAGTATAGCGGGCAGGAGAGGTGTGGAGACCCAGTACTTC
CDR3: CVSSIAGRRGVETQYF
D: TRBD2
size: NA
V: TRBV19
J: TRBJ2-5

DNA: TGTGCCAGCAGTGCTACAGTTTCGGGAAACACTGAAGCTTTCTTT
CDR3: CASSATVSGNTEAFF
D: NA
size: many
V: TRBV6-1
J: TRBJ1-1

DNA: TGCAGCGTTGAAAGGACTAGCGGGGGGCCCTCCTACCGCACAGATACGCAGTATTTT
CDR3: CSVERTSGGPSYRTDTQYF
D: TRBD2
size: many
V: TRBV29-1
J: TRBJ2-3

DNA: TGTGCCAGCAGCGTTAATCCCCCCAACTATGGCTACACCTTC
CDR3: CASSVNPPNYGYTF
D: NA
size: many
V: TRBV9
J: TRBJ1-2

DNA: TGCAGTGCTAGGCTAGCGGACTACGAGCAGTACTTC
CDR3: CSARLADYEQYF
D: TRBD2
size: few
V: TRBV20-1
J: TRBJ2-7

DNA: TGTGCCAGCAGTTTAGAGGGAAGGGAAGCTGAAGCTTTCTTT
CDR3: CASSLEGREAEAFF
D: NA
size: many
V: TRBV12-3/TRBV12-4
J: TRBJ1-1

DNA: TGCAGTGCTCGAGCGGGGGAGACGGGGGCGGGCAATGAGCAGTTCTTC
CDR3: CSARAGETGAGNEQFF
D: TRBD2
size: many
V: TRBV20-1
J: TRBJ2-1

DNA: TGTGCCAGCAGTTACTCGACAGGTTCCTCTGGAAACACCATATATTTT
CDR3: CASSYSTGSSGNTIYF
D: NA
size: NA
V: TRBV6-5
J: TRBJ1-3

DNA: TGTGCCAGTAGCATTGGGACAGATCAGCCCCAGCGTTTT
CDR3: CASSIGTDQPQRF
D: TRBD1
size: NA
V: TRBV19
J: TRBJ1-5

DNA: TGCAGCGTTGAAGAGGGGTCGAGGGAGACCCAGTACTTC
CDR3: CSVEEGSRETQYF
D: NA
size: many
V: TRBV29-1
J: TRBJ2-5

DNA: TGCGCCAGCAAACAAACAGGGCTCCCTAATGAAAAACTGTTTTTT
CDR3: CASKQTGLPNEKLFF
D: NA
size: many
V: TRBV4-1
J: TRBJ1-4

DNA: TGTGCCAGCACCCCCGTATTGGAGGGTCGATACAATGAGCAGTTCTTC
CDR3: CASTPVLEGRYNEQFF
D: NA
size: medium-sized
V: TRBV6-6
J: TRBJ2-1

DNA: TGCGCCAGCAGCCGCGGGCCCACCTACGAGCAGTACTTC
CDR3: CASSRGPTYEQYF
D: NA
size: many
V: TRBV4-1
J: TRBJ2-7